The present T cell receptor (beta chain) was sequenced within a study of spatial heterogeneity in lung cancer. Across the whole study: The study observed each unique TCR and UMI combination more than ten times on average in raw reads. Study findings and constraints: Tumor TCRs that were ubiquitous and expanded showed up in blood more at resection than follow-up.

This clonotype was detected ten times or more. The antigen is not known. This CDR3 has 14 amino acids. Germline CDR1 SGHTA, CDR2 FQGNSA. V lost 5 bases and J lost 7, with 15 bases in between. Time point noted: sample taken at primary tumor resection. Unsorted samples of tumor, nontumor lung or frozen PBMC had their whole RNA sequenced. The 70 or so donors had untreated early-stage non-small cell lung cancer. A unique molecular identifier was carried by every single TCR cDNA molecule. Each CDR3 protein is one row after TCRdb ran MiXCR on the 5' RACE reads. The data show 40,000 to 55,000 distinct CDR3 sequences, with 6.5% to 8% seen just once and about 45% held by the top ten.

The source material was PBMCs, sampled at surgery. The chain combines TRBV7-2 with TRBJ1-5; tentative D call: TRBD1 (6 bases). This clonotype originated in a female donor with early-stage non-small cell lung cancer. This chain's CDR3 is CASSPAGAGQPQHF. CDR3 sequence (DNA): TGTGCCAGCAGCCCAGCAGGGGCAGGACAGCCCCAGCATTTT.